Below, one TCR beta chain is given with its context. Antigen: not known. Clinical symptoms, serum thyroxine, TRAb, thyroid ultrasound and orbital computed tomography established diagnosis. RNA transcripts yielded amplified TCR beta CDR3 regions. A first-round RT-PCR of the TCR CDR3 used the HTBI primer set. Each CDR3 protein gets one entry after TCRdb re-called the multiplex PCR reads with MiXCR. The table has 100,000 to 130,000 distinct CDR3 sequences, roughly 15% seen once. CDR3 size: 15 residues. Trimming took 3 bases from V and 1 from J; bases not matched to a gene: 6. Germline V CDR1 and CDR2: SGHDT, YYEEEE. This specimen belongs to a study of T cells in Graves' hyperthyroidism and ophthalmopathy. Study details: Peripheral blood was obtained at initial diagnosis, preceding any treatment.

Study observations and caveats: Blood shared most expanded thyroid clonotypes above 0.001.

Sample: blood. The chain couples TRBV5-6 to TRBJ1-2, with TRBD1 matching 7 bases. The receptor's source is a woman between 50 and 59 years old with Graves' hyperthyroidism. CDR3 sequence: CASSSGQADNYGYTF. Written as DNA, the CDR3 is TGTGCCAGCAGCTCTGGACAGGCTGATAACTATGGCTACACCTTC.